Reported below is one T cell receptor beta chain. This specimen belongs to a study of blood T cell repertoires in COVID-19. Study at large: Specimens from acute and convalescent COVID-19 originated in the United States, Italy and Spain. Sources were T cells, B-cell-depleted T cells, or PBMCs; the material itself was cDNA or gDNA.

Authors' processing steps: Amplification from reference gene primers served as the basis for estimated nucleated cell counts. Repertoires were generated with immunoSEQ multiplex PCR, while TCRdb's copy carries only in-frame clones and drops some. That table gives V, J and clone size, and the DNA gave D and trimming. The repertoire holds 100,000 to 110,000 clones, over 75% seen once, with less than 8.5% in the top ten. The germline gives CDR1 LNHDA, CDR2 SQIVND (reference sequence). V dropped 7 bases and J dropped 6; count of bases not matched to a gene: 13. This CDR3 spans 16 amino acids. What was sequenced was peripheral blood. The chain employs TRBV19 and TRBJ2-2; 8 bases fit TRBD2. The source of this sequence is a man aged 25-45 years in a cohort sampled during active COVID-19. The CDR3 is CASTVSSGLVAGELFF. In DNA, the CDR3 is TGTGCCAGTACCGTATCCTCGGGACTAGTCGCCGGGGAGCTGTTTTTT.